This TCR beta chain was captured in a study of blood T cells in healthy people across ages. Together with a sample-barcoded 5' primer, a J-beta primer mix was included in a second PCR lasting roughly 6 to 12 cycles. Each CDR3 protein gets one entry after TCRdb re-called the 5' RACE reads with MiXCR. Among fewer than 950,000 distinct CDR3 sequences, about 36% were seen once, and the ten largest hold 13%. V lost 1 base and J 0 bases, leaving 10 bases between the germline ends. The CDR3 is made up of 14 amino acids. Germline CDR1 and CDR2: DFQATT and SNEGSKA (reference sequence). The TCR was taken from a man aged 18 to 30 in good health. The chain links TRBV20-1 to TRBJ2-7; D possibly corresponds to TRBD2 (5 bases). The specimen was blood. CDR3 in amino acids: CSARVIGNSYEQYF. Here the CDR3 DNA reads TGCAGTGCTAGAGTAATCGGGAACTCCTACGAGCAGTACTTC.